These 9 T cell receptor beta chains came from one sample sequenced in a study of beta chain features in type 1 diabetes. Expressed TCRB transcripts were sequenced, since all the RNA that had been isolated was reverse transcribed. Sequenced by immunoSEQ multiplex PCR; TCRdb stores in-frame clones only, minus some. The table includes under 200,000 clones, 10% to 13% detected once. Their cognate antigens are unknown. Study-wide points: In every one of the four CD4+ subsets, TCRB CDR3s were moderately but significantly shorter in Type 1 diabetes patients.

Sequencing was carried out using central memory CD4+ T cells from blood. These receptor sequences come from a man younger than 40 with type 1 diabetes.

The chain uses TRBV25-1 and TRBJ1-2; TRBD1 aligns across 7 bases. The CDR3 spans 14 residues. Germline V gene sequence: CDR1 MGHDK, CDR2 SYGVNS. V lost 7 bases, J lost 6 bases, and 11 bases stayed unmatched. CDR3 loop: CASTEEAGGHGYTF. For the CDR3, the DNA is TGTGCCAGCACTGAGGAGGCAGGGGGTCATGGCTACACCTTC.

The rearrangement uses TRBV18 and TRBJ1-2; 7 nucleotides align to TRBD1. The CDR3 has 13 amino acids. Germline CDR1 reads KGHSH; CDR2 reads LQKENI. V lost 4 bases to trimming and J lost 3 bases; unmatched junction nucleotides: 2. The CDR3 coding sequence is TGTGCCAGCTCACAGACAGGGTACTATGGCTACACCTTC. It is translated as CASSQTGYYGYTF.

This clone occurred many times. This rearrangement joins TRBV29-1 to TRBJ1-1; D unclear. V was clipped by 6 bases and J by 3 bases, with 8 bases between them. CDR1 and CDR2 (germline): SQVTM, ANQGSEA. CDR3 length: 11 residues. CDR3 sequence reads: CSVRGDTEAFF. The CDR3 DNA reads TGCAGCGTAAGAGGAGACACTGAAGCTTTCTTT. The full variable domain, in which reference TRBV29-1 and TRBJ1-1 provide the parts outside the CDR3, is SAVISQKPSRDICQRGTSLTIQCQVDSQVTMMFWYRQQPGQSLTLIATANQGSEATYESGFVIDKFPISRPNLTFSTLTVSNMSPEDSSIYLCSVRGDTEAFFGQGTRLTVV.

J is TRBJ2-1 and V is TRBV5-1; no definite D call. CDR1 SGHRS and CDR2 YFSETQ come from the germline V gene. The V gene lost 0 bases and the J gene lost 2 bases, with 9 bases spanning the gap. The CDR3 runs to 15 residues. The CDR3 sequence is CASSLGERTYNEQFF. The DNA of the CDR3 is TGCGCCAGCAGCTTGGGTGAGCGCACCTACAATGAGCAGTTCTTC. Using reference TRBV5-1 and TRBJ2-1 for the parts outside the CDR3, the full variable domain is KAGVTQTPRYLIKTRGQQVTLSCSPISGHRSVSWYQQTPGQGLQFLFEYFSETQRNKGNFPGRFSGRQFSNSRSEMNVSTLELGDSALYLCASSLGERTYNEQFFGPGTRLTVL.

The table lists this clone with a few counts. J is TRBJ2-7 and V is TRBV10-3; weak D call: TRBD1 (6 bases). The CDR3 contains 14 residues. CDR1 ENHRY and CDR2 SYGVKD come from the germline V gene. The V end was cut by 2 bases, the J end by 3 bases, with 11 bases between. In DNA form, the CDR3 reads TGTGCCATCAGTGAGAGGGCGGACAGCTACGAGCAGTACTTC. It specifies CAISERADSYEQYF.

The chain recombines TRBV19 with TRBJ2-1; 8 nucleotides align to TRBD1. The CDR3 contains 16 residues. Germline V gene data show CDR1 as LNHDA and CDR2 as SQIVND (reference sequence). V trimming: 4 bases; J trimming: 6 bases; junction bases outside the gene matches: 11. The CDR3 reads CASSTSQGDFGNEQFF. DNA of the CDR3: TGTGCCAGTAGTACCTCACAGGGGGATTTTGGCAATGAGCAGTTCTTC.

This clone has more than one count but fewer than ten. This chain uses TRBV4-3 with TRBJ1-1; unclear D gene. The CDR3 sequence is 14 residues long. The V gene's germline CDR1 is LGHNA and CDR2 YSLEER. The ends were cut back, 0 bases at V and 0 bases at J, with 5 bases in the middle. CDR3 residues: CASSQERVNTEAFF. The CDR3 DNA reads TGCGCCAGCAGCCAAGAACGCGTGAACACTGAAGCTTTCTTT.

This clone was recorded a few times. V usage is TRBV5-6 and J usage is TRBJ2-6; D remains ambiguous. The CDR3 spans 13 residues. Between the trimmed V and J ends, which lost 6 bases and 3 bases, there was a span of 7 bases. CDR1 is SGHDT and CDR2 is YYEEEE in the germline V gene. The CDR3 here is CASIRFGANVLTF. The CDR3 DNA reads TGTGCCAGCATCCGTTTTGGGGCCAACGTCCTGACTTTC. The whole variable domain, filled in from reference TRBV5-6 and TRBJ2-6, reads DAGVTQSPTHLIKTRGQQVTLRCSPKSGHDTVSWYQQALGQGPQFIFQYYEEEERQRGNFPDRFSGHQFPNYSSELNVNALLLGDSALYLCASIRFGANVLTFGAGSRLTVL.

The rearrangement uses TRBV4-2 and TRBJ1-1, with D tentatively TRBD1 (5 bases). CDR3 size: 14 residues. V was trimmed by 1 base and J by 5 bases, leaving 11 bases between them. Germline CDR1 LGHNA, CDR2 YNFKEQ. The CDR3 protein is CASSQAGDGTEAFF. CDR3 DNA: TGTGCCAGCAGCCAAGCGGGGGATGGAACTGAAGCTTTCTTT.